The clone carrying this TCR beta chain was counted ten times or more. The antigen is not known. The CDR3 is 17 residues long. Germline CDR1 is SGHTA and CDR2 is FQGNSA. The V gene end was trimmed by 1 base and the J gene end by 6 bases; junction bases not matched to a gene: 15. A single record per CDR3 protein comes from TCRdb applying MiXCR to the reads. The sample holds some 590,000 distinct CDR3 sequences; under 45% are singletons and the top ten take about 48%. These data come from a study of T cell repertoires in cytomegalovirus infection. Whole-study context: Matching HLA type and CMV infection were both indicated by public TCR beta signatures. Study-level points and caveats: The study found HLA-C-restricted CMV-specific TCR beta clonotypes dominating the ex vivo response. Public TCR beta family frequency separated CMV-and-HLA carriers, including in an independent cohort.

This receptor was identified in a human donor in good health (CMV status not recorded). Some clones in this sample may be carry-over from other donors' samples. This sequence joins TRBV7-2 and TRBJ2-7, with TRBD1 matching over 7 bases. The source material was cultured PBMCs, sampled from culture after CMV antigen stimulation. CDR3 sequence (DNA): TGTGCCAGCAGCTTAGAGGCGGGCAGGGGGATTTTTAGCGAGCAGTACTTC. Its protein is CASSLEAGRGIFSEQYF.